This T cell receptor (beta chain) comes out of a study of regulatory T cells in long-lasting Graves disease. Time point meaning: newly diagnosed GD, antithyroid drugs for less than 3 months. Extracted PBMC RNA gave rise to the TCR library. Findings and limits, study-wide: Persistent disease showed a preference for TRBV28, TRBJ1-2 and TRBJ2-5.

The V gene's germline CDR1 is ENHRY and CDR2 SYGVKD. Trimming removed 6 bases from V and 3 bases from J; junction bases left unmatched: 6. The CDR3 length is 14 residues. Relying on iRepertoire HTBI primers and Arm-PCR of CDR3 regions, the team built TCR beta libraries. Each CDR3 protein is one row after TCRdb ran MiXCR on the multiplex PCR reads. This sample yields about 610,000 distinct CDR3 sequences, of which 16% are seen a single time; 12% belongs to the top ten. The sample holds many counts of this clonotype. Antigen specificity is unknown. These data were also reused for a study on T cells in Graves' hyperthyroidism and ophthalmopathy. That work contributes: Clinical symptoms, serum thyroxine, TRAb, thyroid ultrasound and orbital computed tomography informed diagnoses. Classification by a 13 V-J model distinguished ophthalmopathy from stable hyperthyroidism.

V usage is TRBV10-3 and J usage is TRBJ1-1; 8 bases fit TRBD1. The sequence derives from a man aged 18 to 30 with Graves disease. Source: peripheral blood mononuclear cells (PBMCs), taken at new diagnosis, from a patient treated with antithyroid drugs. DNA of the CDR3: TGTGCCATCAGCGCGACAGGGGTGGACACTGAAGCTTTCTTT. Protein sequence: CAISATGVDTEAFF.